This T cell receptor beta chain originates from a study of shared clonotypes between healthy human individuals. TCRdb's copy holds only in-frame clones and misses some; the assay was immunoSEQ multiplex PCR. The sample carries 300,000 to 400,000 clones, approximately 79% recorded once. Many counts were recorded for this clone. The antigen remains undetermined. Germline assignment: CDR1 SGHNT and CDR2 YYREEE (reference sequence). The V gene lost 0 bases and the J gene lost 3 bases, with 9 bases spanning the gap. The CDR3 has 15 residues. Study outcomes and limitations: Naive subsets typically showed greater estimated richness than memory subsets.

This clonotype was obtained from a man aged 25-40 years in good health. The chain is built from TRBV5-4 and TRBJ2-2, with D perhaps TRBD2 (5 bases). Sequencing used memory CD4+ T cells sorted from blood. The subset: CD45RA-negative fraction. The CDR3 DNA reads TGTGCCAGCAGCTTGGCGGGATCCCACACCGGGGAGCTGTTTTTT. Translated, it gives CASSLAGSHTGELFF. The complete variable domain, with remaining parts taken from reference TRBV5-4 and TRBJ2-2, reads ETGVTQSPTHLIKTRGQQVTLRCSSQSGHNTVSWYQQALGQGPQFIFQYYREEENGRGNFPPRFSGLQFPNYSSELNVNALELDDSALYLCASSLAGSHTGELFFGEGSRLTVL.